These 9 T cell receptor beta chains were all obtained from the same sample, sequenced in a study of blood T cell repertoires in COVID-19. The repertoire was sequenced with immunoSEQ multiplex PCR; TCRdb's copy has only in-frame clones and lacks some. The repertoire consists of 150,000 or so clones, with around 82% occurring once and the leading ten covering about 7.7%. Input material: peripheral blood. The receptors were gathered from a woman aged 40 to 50 with COVID-19, enrolled during active disease.

By its share, this clone is large. The chain links TRBV6-4 to TRBJ2-1, with 9 bases aligning to TRBD1. Unmatched junction bases numbered 4, after V lost 3 bases and J lost 4 bases. The germline V gene has CDR1 MRHNA and CDR2 SNTAGT. The CDR3 length is 15 residues. The CDR3 reads CASSEFGTGYNEQFF. The CDR3, as DNA: TGTGCCAGCAGTGAGTTCGGGACAGGGTACAATGAGCAGTTCTTC.

The chain carries TRBV3-1 (or the pseudogene TRBV3-2) and TRBJ2-3; perhaps TRBD2 as D (6 bases). CDR3 length equals 15 residues. Germline V lookup: CDR1 LGHDT, CDR2 YNNKEL (reference sequence). Trimming took 0 bases from V and 4 from J, leaving 11 bases between them. CDR3 DNA sequence: TGTGCCAGCAGCCAAGAGCGGCGGGAACCAGATACGCAGTATTTT. This encodes CASSQERREPDTQYF.

This clone was seen just once. This chain joins TRBV15 and TRBJ2-5; TRBD1 is a possible D gene (6 bases). The germline V gene has CDR1 LNHNV and CDR2 YYDKDF (reference sequence). This CDR3 comprises 13 residues. V was trimmed by 8 bases and J by 5 bases, leaving 15 bases between them. The CDR3 loop reads CATEQGSGETQYF. The CDR3 bases are TGTGCCACCGAACAGGGATCGGGGGAGACCCAGTACTTC.

V usage is TRBV9 and J usage is TRBJ1-6, with D possibly being TRBD1 (5 bases). The V gene's germline CDR1 is SGDLS and CDR2 YYNGEE. The CDR3 has 15 residues. Trimming removed 0 bases from V and 7 bases from J, with 11 bases in between. CDR3 sequence reads: CASSVAMTANSPLHF. DNA of the CDR3: TGTGCCAGCAGCGTAGCTATGACAGCCAATTCACCCCTCCACTTT.

V and J are TRBV3-1 (or the pseudogene TRBV3-2) and TRBJ2-1; 12 nucleotides line up with TRBD2. Germline CDR1 reads LGHDT; CDR2 reads YNNKEL (reference sequence). CDR3 length equals 16 residues. With 2 bases clipped from V and 10 bases from J, the junction kept 9 bases outside the gene matches. The chain's CDR3 is CASSQRTSGNPREQFF. The CDR3 nucleotides read TGTGCCAGCAGCCAAAGGACTAGCGGGAACCCCAGGGAGCAGTTCTTC.

The gene calls are TRBV6-5 and TRBJ1-2, with D maybe TRBD1 (5 bases). V was cut by 6 bases and J by 0 bases, with 14 bases left in between. The CDR3 has 15 amino acids. Germline-derived CDR1 and CDR2 are MNHEY and SVGAGI. The CDR3 DNA follows: TGTGCCAGCAGGAAGGACATTGGACCTAACTATGGCTACACCTTC. Residues: CASRKDIGPNYGYTF.

This sequence joins TRBV9 and TRBJ2-5; 9 nucleotides agree with TRBD2. Germline assignment: CDR1 SGDLS and CDR2 YYNGEE. V gave up 2 bases and J gave up 5 bases; unmatched junction bases: 4. There are 14 residues in the CDR3. CDR3 sequence: CASSVSGSSETQYF. CDR3 DNA sequence: TGTGCCAGCAGCGTTAGCGGGAGCTCTGAGACCCAGTACTTC.

In its sample, this clone was seen once. DNA of the CDR3: TGTGCCAGCAGTTTATGGGGGGACAGCCGGACCGGGGAGCTGTTTTTT. Protein product: CASSLWGDSRTGELFF. The V call is TRBV28, the J call TRBJ2-2; 7 nucleotides line up with TRBD1. Losses at the gene ends were 0 bases for V and 5 bases for J; bases not matched to a gene: 6. Germline V gene sequence: CDR1 MDHEN, CDR2 SYDVKM. The CDR3 consists of 16 residues.

The chain uses TRBV15 and TRBJ2-1; tentative D call: TRBD2 (6 bases). Germline V lookup: CDR1 LNHNV, CDR2 YYDKDF (reference sequence). CDR3 length: 14 amino acids. Trimming removed 7 bases from V and 4 bases from J, with 14 bases in between. This CDR3 reads CATKDSGIYNEQFF. The CDR3 bases are TGTGCCACCAAGGATAGCGGAATTTACAATGAGCAGTTCTTC.